Each of the 21 T cell receptor beta chains below was sequenced from the same sample in a study of shared clonotypes between healthy human individuals. Sequencing used immunoSEQ multiplex PCR; TCRdb keeps in-frame clones, though not all of them. The sample includes about 2.2 million clones, approximately 92% seen only once; the top ten take around 1.7%. CD45RO negativity and positive selection for CCR7 defined naive CD8 cells, a population that excluded terminally differentiated effector memory CD45RA+ cells. The specimen was naive CD8+ T cells from PBMCs. Receptors were obtained from a man younger than 35 in good health. Some clones in this sample may be carry-over from other donors' samples.

This sequence joins TRBV28 and TRBJ1-2, with TRBD1 matching over 12 bases. The CDR3 spans 16 residues. V was clipped by 5 bases and J by 5 bases; unmatched bases: 9. The germline CDR1 and CDR2 sequences are MDHEN and SYDVKM. The CDR3 coding sequence is TGTGCCAGCAGTGAAATTGGGGACAGGGGGCTTTATGGCTACACCTTC. Its protein product is CASSEIGDRGLYGYTF.

The gene calls are TRBV29-1 and TRBJ2-7, with 8 bases that match TRBD1. The CDR3 contains 12 residues. Germline CDR1 is SQVTM and CDR2 is ANQGSEA. V was pared by 6 bases and J by 6 bases, with 7 bases of the junction left unmatched. CDR3 amino acids: CSVGQGVGEQYF. The CDR3 bases are TGCAGCGTAGGACAGGGTGTAGGCGAGCAGTACTTC.

This chain links TRBV9 with TRBJ2-7; D may be TRBD1 or TRBD2 (6 bases each). The CDR3 spans 15 residues. The V gene's germline CDR1 is SGDLS and CDR2 YYNGEE. The ends were cut back, 4 bases at V and 3 bases at J, with 17 bases in the middle. CDR3 protein: CASSPTRGLDYEQYF. DNA for the CDR3: TGTGCCAGCAGCCCGACCCGGGGGCTGGACTACGAGCAGTACTTC.

A word on this clone: The same CDR3 is also encoded by other DNA sequences in this sample. The V call is TRBV9, the J call TRBJ1-1; a weak D match, TRBD1 (6 bases). The CDR3 has 13 amino acids. Trimming took 4 bases from V and 2 from J, leaving 9 bases between them. Looked up from germline, CDR1 is SGDLS and CDR2 is YYNGEE. CDR3 bases: TGTGCCAGCAGCATACAGGGTAACACTGAAGCTTTCTTT. Translating gives CASSIQGNTEAFF. The full variable domain, in which reference TRBV9 and TRBJ1-1 provide the parts outside the CDR3, is DSGVTQTPKHLITATGQRVTLRCSPRSGDLSVYWYQQSLDQGLQFLIQYYNGEERAKGNILERFSAQQFPDLHSELNLSSLELGDSALYFCASSIQGNTEAFFGQGTRLTVV.

The chain employs TRBV7-9 and TRBJ2-1; possibly TRBD1 for D (5 bases). The ends were cut back, 5 bases at V and 7 bases at J, with 12 bases in the middle. CDR1 is SEHNR and CDR2 is FQNEAQ in the germline V gene (reference sequence). CDR3 length: 13 amino acids. CDR3 in amino acids: CASSASGKNEQFF. The CDR3 coding sequence is TGTGCCAGCAGCGCCTCAGGGAAGAATGAGCAGTTCTTC.

This chain links TRBV5-1 with TRBJ2-7; D gene uncertain. The CDR3 covers 12 residues. V was cut by 6 bases and J by 3 bases, with 10 bases left in between. Germline V gives CDR1 SGHRS, CDR2 YFSETQ. CDR3 nucleotide sequence: TGCGCCAGCAAGCTCATCGGCTACGAGCAGTACTTC. Translation gives CASKLIGYEQYF.

The V and J genes are TRBV4-2 and TRBJ2-7; possible D gene TRBD1, 5 bases. The V gene's germline CDR1 is LGHNA and CDR2 YNFKEQ. The CDR3 has 13 amino acids. V was clipped by 0 bases and J by 5 bases, with 8 bases between them. Here the CDR3 reads CASSQDRGDEQYF. The CDR3, as DNA: TGTGCCAGCAGCCAAGATAGGGGCGACGAGCAGTACTTC.

The chain is built from TRBV29-1 and TRBJ1-1, with a possible D match to TRBD1 (5 bases). Deletions cut 6 bases from V and 5 bases from J, with 16 bases between. The CDR3 consists of 13 residues. The germline gives CDR1 SQVTM, CDR2 ANQGSEA. CDR3 nucleotide sequence: TGCAGCGTCCCTGGGGGATTTAAAACTGAAGCTTTCTTT. This codes for CSVPGGFKTEAFF.

The chain has TRBV5-1 and TRBJ1-2, with 12 bases fitting TRBD1. Germline V gene sequence: CDR1 SGHRS, CDR2 YFSETQ. V trimming: 3 bases; J trimming: 3 bases; junction bases outside the gene matches: 12. The CDR3 has 18 residues. CDR3 nucleotides: TGCGCCAGCAGCTCCTACTACCGGGACAGGGGGCAGGACTATGGCTACACCTTC. Translation: CASSSYYRDRGQDYGYTF.

The CDR3 loop reads CASSLVEGSQGYTF. The DNA of the CDR3 is TGTGCCAGCAGCTTAGTGGAGGGTTCACAAGGCTACACCTTC. The J gene is TRBJ1-2, the V gene TRBV7-7; D call uncertain. Per germline, CDR1 SSHAT and CDR2 FNYEAQ (reference sequence). The CDR3 extends over 14 amino acids. V was trimmed by 1 base and J by 8 bases, leaving 14 bases between them.

The V call is TRBV5-4, the J call TRBJ2-7, with unresolved D. The CDR3 is 13 amino acids. Between the trimmed V and J ends, which lost 4 bases and 3 bases, there was a span of 11 bases. The germline gives CDR1 SGHNT, CDR2 YYREEE (reference sequence). The CDR3 coding sequence is TGTGCCAGCAGCCTAAGACCCCGCTACGAGCAGTACTTC. Amino acid sequence: CASSLRPRYEQYF.

J is TRBJ1-2 and V is TRBV18; 8 bases map to TRBD1. J lost 5 bases, V lost 1 base, and 3 bases had no gene match. This CDR3 has 14 residues. Germline CDR1 KGHSH, CDR2 LQKENI. CDR3 nucleotide sequence: TGTGCCAGCTCACCACTGGACAGGGTTTATGGCTACACCTTC. It is translated as CASSPLDRVYGYTF.

The J gene is TRBJ2-5, the V gene TRBV28; 9 nucleotides match TRBD1. V shed 6 bases and J 5 bases; nucleotides not matched to a gene: 7. This CDR3 comprises 14 residues. Germline V CDR1 and CDR2: MDHEN, SYDVKM. CDR3 sequence (DNA): TGTGCCAGCAGGCCAACAGGGGGCGGGGAGACCCAGTACTTC. It yields the protein CASRPTGGGETQYF.

The chain carries TRBV2 and TRBJ2-7, with D maybe TRBD2 (6 bases). The germline CDR1 and CDR2 sequences are SNHLY and FYNNEI. CDR3 length equals 14 residues. Trimming took 7 bases from V and 3 from J, leaving 16 bases between them. The CDR3 reads CASIEPGLGYEQYF. The CDR3 bases are TGTGCCAGCATCGAACCGGGACTTGGCTACGAGCAGTACTTC.

The chain carries TRBV7-9 and TRBJ1-2; tentatively, D is TRBD1 (5 bases). Germline CDR1 reads SEHNR; CDR2 reads FQNEAQ (reference sequence). This CDR3 contains 16 residues. The V end was cut by 2 bases, the J end by 2 bases, with 15 bases between. The CDR3 nucleotides are TGTGCCAGCAGCTTACCCCCCAGGGTATCAAACTATGGCTACACCTTC. This gives the protein CASSLPPRVSNYGYTF.

V and J are TRBV4-2 and TRBJ1-3; D is unresolved. V was clipped by 4 bases and J by 0 bases, with 7 bases between them. Germline V gene sequence: CDR1 LGHNA, CDR2 YNFKEQ. The CDR3 has 14 amino acids. The CDR3 region has the DNA TGTGCCAGCAGCCTAATAAGCTCTGGAAACACCATATATTTT. It is translated as CASSLISSGNTIYF.

V gene TRBV19 combines with J gene TRBJ1-4; D is possibly TRBD1 (5 bases). V gave up 7 bases and J gave up 8 bases, with 20 bases separating them. The CDR3 is 15 residues long. In germline, CDR1 is LNHDA, CDR2 SQIVND (reference sequence). The CDR3 coding sequence is TGTGCCAGTACCCTCCACCGGACATCGCGCGAAAAACTGTTTTTT. Protein: CASTLHRTSREKLFF. The whole variable domain, remainder taken from reference TRBV19 and TRBJ1-4, is DGGITQSPKYLFRKEGQNVTLSCEQNLNHDAMYWYRQDPGQGLRLIYYSQIVNDFQKGDIAEGYSVSREKKESFPLTVTSAQKNPTAFYLCASTLHRTSREKLFFGSGTQLSVL.

This clone was found once. This chain joins TRBV5-8 and TRBJ1-5; 8 nucleotides line up with TRBD1. J was trimmed by 7 bases and V by 2 bases; bases with no gene match: 5. The germline V gene encodes CDR1 SGHTS and CDR2 YDEGEE. The CDR3 runs 14 residues. The CDR3 region has the DNA TGTGCCAGCAGCTTCAGGGGGCAAGGGCAGCCCCAGCATTTT. Protein product: CASSFRGQGQPQHF.

The rearrangement uses TRBV7-9 and TRBJ2-1, with a possible D match to TRBD2 (5 bases). Germline V CDR1 and CDR2: SEHNR, FQNEAQ (reference sequence). CDR3 length equals 14 residues. V lost 1 base and J 5 bases, leaving 9 bases between the germline ends. The DNA of the CDR3 is TGTGCCAGCAGCTTAGAGGTCGGGAACAATGAGCAGTTCTTC. It translates to CASSLEVGNNEQFF.

The J gene is TRBJ1-1, the V gene TRBV19; TRBD1 agrees at 8 bases. Germline CDR1 LNHDA, CDR2 SQIVND (reference sequence). The CDR3 runs 15 residues. V was clipped by 3 bases and J by 2 bases; unmatched bases: 5. The CDR3 region has the DNA TGTGCCAGTAGTATCCCGGGACAGGTAAACACTGAAGCTTTCTTT. Amino acid sequence: CASSIPGQVNTEAFF. Full variable domain (missing parts from reference TRBV19 and TRBJ1-1): DGGITQSPKYLFRKEGQNVTLSCEQNLNHDAMYWYRQDPGQGLRLIYYSQIVNDFQKGDIAEGYSVSREKKESFPLTVTSAQKNPTAFYLCASSIPGQVNTEAFFGQGTRLTVV.

CDR3 sequence: CASSYSPGQSYEQYF. The DNA of the CDR3 is TGTGCCAGCAGTTACTCACCGGGACAGTCCTACGAGCAGTACTTC. V gene TRBV6-6 combines with J gene TRBJ2-7, with 7 bases matching TRBD1. Unmatched junction bases numbered 3, after V lost 0 bases and J lost 1 base. The germline gives CDR1 MNHNY, CDR2 SVGAGI (reference sequence). The CDR3 has 15 residues.